Included here is one T cell receptor beta chain sequence, with context. The source of the sample is a study of shared clonotypes between healthy human individuals. Naive CD8 cells, CD45RO-negative and positively selected for CCR7, excluded terminally differentiated effector memory CD45RA+ cells. Only in-frame clones appear in the TCRdb table, and some are missing; sequencing was by immunoSEQ multiplex PCR. The data contain about 580,000 clones, nearly 98% of them seen just once; the ten biggest clones take up approximately 0.3%. The V gene end was trimmed by 0 bases and the J gene end by 8 bases; junction bases not matched to a gene: 16. The germline V gene has CDR1 LGHNA and CDR2 YSLEER. This CDR3 has 18 residues.

This TCR was sampled from a man aged 25-45 years in good health. The sequenced sample consisted of naive CD8+ T cells sorted from blood. This chain uses TRBV4-3 with TRBJ1-2; 9 bases fit TRBD1. CDR3 bases: TGCGCCAGCAGCCAAGAGATCTTCTTGGACAGGGGATCCAACGGCTACACCTTC. Translated: CASSQEIFLDRGSNGYTF.